The present T cell receptor beta chain was sequenced within a study of blood T cell repertoires in COVID-19. Study details: COVID-19 samples, acute and convalescent, were from the United States, Italy and Spain. T cells, B-cell-depleted T cells, or PBMCs supplied cDNA or gDNA.

Patients at the Seattle site were enrolled during active infection and followed longitudinally. Germline V gives CDR1 SGHKS, CDR2 YYEKEE (reference sequence). The CDR3 runs 12 residues. V was clipped by 5 bases and J by 9 bases, with 12 bases between them. The protocol was immunoSEQ multiplex PCR, while the TCRdb copy is restricted to in-frame clones and leaves out a portion. The sample holds some 370,000 clones, around 87% seen once. This rearrangement joins TRBV5-5 to TRBJ2-1; a possible D gene is TRBD2 (7 bases). The specimen was peripheral blood. The origin of this receptor is a young woman with COVID-19, enrolled during active disease. This chain's CDR3 is CASSPGEGEQFF. DNA of the CDR3: TGTGCCAGCAGTCCAGGGGAGGGTGAGCAGTTCTTC.